In its sample, the clone carrying this TCR beta chain was seen a few times. Its antigen is not known. PCR primers comprised 60 Vbeta and 13 Jbeta primers. Clones were read by immunoSEQ multiplex PCR, and TCRdb kept only the in-frame ones, dropping some. The sample holds 150,000 to 200,000 clones, around three quarters seen once. The source of the sample is a study of cytomegalovirus exposure and HLA in healthy donors. About the study: In an early release, HLA-typed donors contributed tens of millions of unique TCR sequences.

The CDR3 runs 13 residues. Germline CDR1 and CDR2: SEHNR and FQNEAQ (reference sequence). V lost 5 bases to trimming and J lost 9 bases, with 17 bases between them. Whole-study results and caveats: On later analysis, the bulk of CMV-associated TCR beta chains appeared to be HLA-restricted. When analyzed later, a missense DCLRE1C variant was found to be linked to TCR beta V- and J-gene trimming. Roughly uniform depth of sequencing across donors was assumed in presence/absence analyses.

Sequencing was done on a sample of PBMCs. The V call is TRBV7-9, the J call TRBJ2-7; maybe TRBD2 (6 bases). The sequence came from a woman under 40 in good health and CMV-seronegative. CDR3 in DNA: TGTGCCAGCAGCCCGGAGGGGTGGCGAGGGCAGTACTTC. This translates into CASSPEGWRGQYF. The full variable domain, in which reference TRBV7-9 and TRBJ2-7 provide the parts outside the CDR3, is DTGVSQNPRHKITKRGQNVTFRCDPISEHNRLYWYRQTLGQGPEFLTYFQNEAQLEKSRLLSDRFSAERPKGSFSTLEIQRTEQGDSAMYLCASSPEGWRGQYFGPGTRLTVT.